This entry lists 15 T cell receptor beta chains sequenced from one sample in a study of regulatory T cells in long-lasting Graves disease. The time point is: newly diagnosed GD, antithyroid drugs for less than 3 months. PBMCs provided the RNA from which the TCR library was made. Investigators prepared the TCR beta libraries by applying iRepertoire HTBI primers and Arm-PCR of CDR3 regions. TCRdb passed the multiplex PCR reads through MiXCR, listing each CDR3 protein once. The profile shows about 500,000 distinct CDR3 sequences, roughly 17% of them singletons. The data were also submitted as part of a second study, on T cells in Graves' hyperthyroidism and ophthalmopathy.

This specimen was peripheral blood mononuclear cells (PBMCs), taken at new diagnosis, from a patient treated with antithyroid drugs. Every receptor here comes from a man between 35 and 55 years old with Graves disease.

The CDR3 DNA sequence: TGTGCCAGCAGCACTCTTCCCAATCAGCCCCAGCATTTT. Its protein is CASSTLPNQPQHF. The rearrangement links TRBV7-6 to TRBJ1-5; no clear D gene. The V end was cut by 5 bases, the J end by 3 bases, with 8 bases between. The CDR3 is made up of 13 amino acids. Germline values: CDR1 SGHVS, CDR2 FNYEAQ.

This clonotype was picked up many times. This chain uses TRBV6-1 with TRBJ2-1; no reliable D call. The V gene's germline CDR1 is MNHNS and CDR2 SASEGT. This CDR3 spans 13 amino acids. Trimming pared 8 bases from V and 1 base from J, leaving 9 bases between. CDR3 sequence (DNA): TGTGCCAGCGCGTTAAGTTCCTACAATGAGCAGTTCTTC. Protein sequence: CASALSSYNEQFF.

The chain has TRBV25-1 and TRBJ2-1, with 10 bases that match TRBD2. Germline V gene data show CDR1 as MGHDK and CDR2 as SYGVNS. The CDR3 runs 18 residues. Trimming removed 1 base from V and 6 bases from J; junction bases left unmatched: 12. CDR3 protein: CASSESRSSGSQTNEQFF. The CDR3, as DNA: TGTGCCAGCAGTGAATCCCGGTCTAGCGGGAGCCAGACCAATGAGCAGTTCTTC.

The chain combines TRBV20-1 with TRBJ2-7; 9 bases agree with TRBD2. The trim removed 5 bases at V and 3 bases at J, leaving 14 bases unmatched. This CDR3 contains 16 residues. Germline V gives CDR1 DFQATT, CDR2 SNEGSKA (reference sequence). CDR3 nucleotide sequence: TGCAGTGCTGGAGGTACTCGGTCTAGCGGGGACTACGAGCAGTACTTC. Protein sequence: CSAGGTRSSGDYEQYF.

This clonotype was observed many times. The chain couples TRBV27 to TRBJ1-1; D unresolved. The CDR3 loop spans 14 amino acids. Trimming cost V 6 bases and J 5 bases, with 16 bases left between them. CDR1 and CDR2 (germline): MNHEY, SMNVEV (reference sequence). CDR3 protein: CASSRRTRGTEAFF. The CDR3 DNA follows: TGTGCCAGCAGCCGTCGGACCCGAGGGACTGAAGCTTTCTTT.

This clonotype has ten or more counts. The chain is built from TRBV11-2 and TRBJ2-1, with 10 nucleotides matching TRBD2. Germline CDR1 reads SGHAT; CDR2 reads FQNNGV. Unmatched junction bases numbered 5, after V lost 5 bases and J lost 4 bases. The CDR3 consists of 15 residues. CDR3 sequence: CASSPGLAVYNEQFF. CDR3 bases: TGTGCCAGCAGCCCCGGACTAGCGGTGTACAATGAGCAGTTCTTC.

This clonotype was found many times. This chain joins TRBV12-3 or TRBV12-4 and TRBJ2-7; 8 bases map to TRBD1. Trimming removed 3 bases from V and 5 bases from J; junction bases left unmatched: 6. CDR3 length: 14 residues. The CDR3 protein is CASSLAGGLDEQYF. The CDR3, as DNA: TGTGCCAGCAGTTTGGCAGGGGGCTTGGACGAGCAGTACTTC.

The chain links TRBV20-1 to TRBJ1-1, with 12 positions matching TRBD1. The CDR3 length is 14 residues. J gave up 4 bases and V 2 bases, and 2 bases lay outside the gene matches. CDR1 DFQATT and CDR2 SNEGSKA come from the germline V gene (reference sequence). The CDR3, as DNA: TGCAGTGCTAGAAAGGGACAGGGGGCCACTGAAGCTTTCTTT. Translation: CSARKGQGATEAFF.

The chain links TRBV15 to TRBJ2-5; possible D gene TRBD2, 5 bases. Germline values: CDR1 LNHNV, CDR2 YYDKDF (reference sequence). V lost 0 bases to trimming and J lost 2 bases, with 7 bases between them. The CDR3 is 14 residues long. The CDR3, as DNA: TGTGCCACCAGCAGAGATGGGAGACAAGAGACCCAGTACTTC. Translation: CATSRDGRQETQYF.

This chain's CDR3 is CASSSGTGTNTEAFF. The CDR3 nucleotides read TGTGCCAGCAGCTCCGGGACAGGTACGAACACTGAAGCTTTCTTT. The chain is built from TRBV7-6 and TRBJ1-1; 8 bases map to TRBD1. Trimming cost V 4 bases and J 1 base; bases outside gene matches: 5. CDR1 and CDR2 (germline): SGHVS, FNYEAQ. This CDR3 region has 15 residues.

V usage is TRBV19 and J usage is TRBJ2-1; possibly TRBD1 for D (5 bases). Germline V gives CDR1 LNHDA, CDR2 SQIVND (reference sequence). The germline V and J ends were trimmed by 5 bases and 3 bases, with 11 bases remaining between them. This CDR3 comprises 14 residues. The CDR3 loop is CASSSDTFYNEQFF. CDR3 coding DNA: TGTGCCAGTAGTTCGGACACCTTCTACAATGAGCAGTTCTTC. Combining the CDR3 with reference TRBV19 and TRBJ2-1 gives the whole variable domain DGGITQSPKYLFRKEGQNVTLSCEQNLNHDAMYWYRQDPGQGLRLIYYSQIVNDFQKGDIAEGYSVSREKKESFPLTVTSAQKNPTAFYLCASSSDTFYNEQFFGPGTRLTVL.

This clonotype was seen at least ten times. The chain links TRBV5-1 to TRBJ1-1; unclear D gene. Germline lookup yields CDR1 SGHRS and CDR2 YFSETQ. This CDR3 region has 14 residues. V gave up 3 bases and J gave up 0 bases, with 9 bases separating them. The CDR3 is CASSSSTLNTEAFF. The CDR3 DNA reads as TGCGCCAGCAGCTCCTCCACCTTGAACACTGAAGCTTTCTTT.

This clonotype was counted only a few times. The junction does not match germline at one end; this may be a read error. The chain couples TRBV19 to TRBJ2-7; TRBD1 aligns across 7 bases. The CDR3 length is 15 residues. Germline V lookup: CDR1 LNHDA, CDR2 SQIVND (reference sequence). Here the CDR3 DNA reads TGTGCCACTATCGGGGCCGGGACAGAATCCTACAAGCAGTACTTC. This translates into CATIGAGTESYKQYF. The whole variable domain, filled in from reference TRBV19 and TRBJ2-7, reads DGGITQSPKYLFRKEGQNVTLSCEQNLNHDAMYWYRQDPGQGLRLIYYSQIVNDFQKGDIAEGYSVSREKKESFPLTVTSAQKNPTAFYLCATIGAGTESYKQYFGPGTRLTVT.

The table lists this clonotype with many counts. The V and J genes are TRBV6-5 and TRBJ2-1, with 7 bases fitting TRBD2. This CDR3 is 15 amino acids long. The V gene end was trimmed by 2 bases and the J gene end by 5 bases; junction bases not matched to a gene: 6. Germline V gene lookup returns CDR1 MNHEY and CDR2 SVGAGI. The chain's CDR3 is CASSYGGGDHNEQFF. The CDR3 DNA follows: TGTGCCAGCAGTTACGGGGGAGGGGACCACAATGAGCAGTTCTTC.

There are many counts of this clonotype. V and J are TRBV6-5 and TRBJ1-2; tentatively, D is TRBD1 (5 bases). This CDR3 region has 15 residues. V gave up 0 bases and J gave up 1 base, with 9 bases separating them. CDR1 and CDR2 from the germline V gene are MNHEY and SVGAGI. CDR3 nucleotide sequence: TGTGCCAGCAGTTACTCTGTGGGGGGTAACTATGGCTACACCTTC. It translates to CASSYSVGGNYGYTF.